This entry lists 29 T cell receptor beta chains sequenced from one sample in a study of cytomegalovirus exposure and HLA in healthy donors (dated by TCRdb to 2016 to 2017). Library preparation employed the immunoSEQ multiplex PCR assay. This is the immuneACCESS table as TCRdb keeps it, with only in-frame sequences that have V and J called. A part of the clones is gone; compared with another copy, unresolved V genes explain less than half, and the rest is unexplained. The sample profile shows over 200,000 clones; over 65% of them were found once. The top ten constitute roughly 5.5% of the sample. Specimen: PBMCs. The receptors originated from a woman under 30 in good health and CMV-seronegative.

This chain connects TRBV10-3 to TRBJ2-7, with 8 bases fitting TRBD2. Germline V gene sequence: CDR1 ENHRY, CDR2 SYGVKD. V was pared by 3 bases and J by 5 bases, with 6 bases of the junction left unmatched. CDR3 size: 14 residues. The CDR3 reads CAISDLAGIDEQYF. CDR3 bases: TGTGCCATCAGTGACTTAGCGGGGATCGACGAGCAGTACTTC.

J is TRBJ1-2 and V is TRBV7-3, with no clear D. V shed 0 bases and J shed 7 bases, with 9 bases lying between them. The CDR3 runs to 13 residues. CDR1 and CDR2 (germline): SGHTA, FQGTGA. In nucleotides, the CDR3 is TGTGCCAGCAGCTTAACGGACTCTAGTGGCTACACCTTC. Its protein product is CASSLTDSSGYTF.

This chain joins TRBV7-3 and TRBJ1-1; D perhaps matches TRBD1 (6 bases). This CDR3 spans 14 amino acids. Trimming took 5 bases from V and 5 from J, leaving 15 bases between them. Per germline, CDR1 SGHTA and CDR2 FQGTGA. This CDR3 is CASSQGGARTEAFF. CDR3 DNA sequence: TGTGCCAGCAGCCAAGGGGGGGCTAGAACTGAAGCTTTCTTT.

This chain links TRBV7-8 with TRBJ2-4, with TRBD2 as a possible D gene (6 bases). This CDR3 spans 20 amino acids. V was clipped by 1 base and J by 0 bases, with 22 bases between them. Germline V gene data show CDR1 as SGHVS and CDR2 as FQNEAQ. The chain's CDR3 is CASSLDSMGEAGIAKNIQYF. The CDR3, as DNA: TGTGCCAGCAGCTTAGATTCTATGGGGGAGGCAGGGATAGCCAAAAACATTCAGTACTTC. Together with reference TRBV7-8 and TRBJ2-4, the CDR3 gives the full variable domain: GAGVSQSPRYKVAKRGQDVALRCDPISGHVSLFWYQQALGQGPEFLTYFQNEAQLDKSGLPSDRFFAERPEGSVSTLKIQRTQQEDSAVYLCASSLDSMGEAGIAKNIQYFGAGTRLSVL.

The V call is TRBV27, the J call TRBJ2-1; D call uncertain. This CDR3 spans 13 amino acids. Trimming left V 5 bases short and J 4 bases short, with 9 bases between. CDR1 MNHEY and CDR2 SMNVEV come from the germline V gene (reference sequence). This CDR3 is CASSPSVYNEQFF. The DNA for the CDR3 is TGTGCCAGCAGTCCAAGCGTATACAATGAGCAGTTCTTC.

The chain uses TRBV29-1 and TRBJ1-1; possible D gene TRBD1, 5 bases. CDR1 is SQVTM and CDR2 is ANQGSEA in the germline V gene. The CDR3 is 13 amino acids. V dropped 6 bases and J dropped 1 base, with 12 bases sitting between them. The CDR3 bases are TGCAGCGTACTCGGGACTCCGAACACTGAAGCTTTCTTT. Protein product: CSVLGTPNTEAFF.

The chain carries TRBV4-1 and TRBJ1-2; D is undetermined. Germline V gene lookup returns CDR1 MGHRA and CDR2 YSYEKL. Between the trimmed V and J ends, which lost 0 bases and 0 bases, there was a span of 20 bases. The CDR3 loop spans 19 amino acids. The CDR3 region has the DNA TGCGCCAGCAGCCAAGAGTGGATTGGGCCAGCTTACACTAACTATGGCTACACCTTC. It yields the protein CASSQEWIGPAYTNYGYTF.

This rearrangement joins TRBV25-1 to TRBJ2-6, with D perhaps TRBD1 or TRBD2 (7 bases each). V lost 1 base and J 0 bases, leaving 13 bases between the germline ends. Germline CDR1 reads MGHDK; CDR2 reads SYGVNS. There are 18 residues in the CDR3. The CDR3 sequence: CASSELGRGGSGANVLTF. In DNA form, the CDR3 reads TGTGCCAGCAGTGAATTGGGCAGGGGGGGCTCTGGGGCCAACGTCCTGACTTTC.

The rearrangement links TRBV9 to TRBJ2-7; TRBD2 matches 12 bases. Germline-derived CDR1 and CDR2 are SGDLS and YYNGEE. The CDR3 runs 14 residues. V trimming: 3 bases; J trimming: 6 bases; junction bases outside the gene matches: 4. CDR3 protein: CASSAGLAGTEQYF. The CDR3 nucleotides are TGTGCCAGCAGCGCGGGACTAGCGGGCACCGAGCAGTACTTC.

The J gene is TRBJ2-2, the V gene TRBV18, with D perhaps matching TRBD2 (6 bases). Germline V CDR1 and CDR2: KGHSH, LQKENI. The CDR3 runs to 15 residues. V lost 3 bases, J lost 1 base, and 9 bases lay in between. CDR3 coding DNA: TGTGCCAGCTCACCCGCGGGACTGAACACCGGGGAGCTGTTTTTT. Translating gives CASSPAGLNTGELFF.

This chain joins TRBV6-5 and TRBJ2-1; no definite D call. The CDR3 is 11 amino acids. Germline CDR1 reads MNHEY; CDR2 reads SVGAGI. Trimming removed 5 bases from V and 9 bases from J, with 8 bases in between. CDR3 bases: TGTGCCAGCAGTCCTAGTATTGAGCAGTTCTTC. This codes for CASSPSIEQFF.

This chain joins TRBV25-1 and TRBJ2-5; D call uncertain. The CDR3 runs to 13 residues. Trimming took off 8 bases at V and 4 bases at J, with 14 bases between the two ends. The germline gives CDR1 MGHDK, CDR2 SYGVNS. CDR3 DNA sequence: TGTGCCAGCTCCATCGGCAGTCCAGAGACCCAGTACTTC. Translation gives CASSIGSPETQYF. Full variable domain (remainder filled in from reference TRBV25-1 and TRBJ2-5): EADIYQTPRYLVIGTGKKITLECSQTMGHDKMYWYQQDPGMELHLIHYSYGVNSTEKGDLSSESTVSRIRTEHFPLTLESARPSHTSQYLCASSIGSPETQYFGPGTRLLVL.

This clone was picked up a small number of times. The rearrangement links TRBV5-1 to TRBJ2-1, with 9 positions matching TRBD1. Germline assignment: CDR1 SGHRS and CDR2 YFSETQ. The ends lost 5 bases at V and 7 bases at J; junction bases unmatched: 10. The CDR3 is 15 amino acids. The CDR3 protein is CASSFGQGYRNEQFF. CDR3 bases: TGCGCCAGCAGTTTTGGACAGGGGTACCGGAATGAGCAGTTCTTC. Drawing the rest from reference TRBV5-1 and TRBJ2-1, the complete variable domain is KAGVTQTPRYLIKTRGQQVTLSCSPISGHRSVSWYQQTPGQGLQFLFEYFSETQRNKGNFPGRFSGRQFSNSRSEMNVSTLELGDSALYLCASSFGQGYRNEQFFGPGTRLTVL.

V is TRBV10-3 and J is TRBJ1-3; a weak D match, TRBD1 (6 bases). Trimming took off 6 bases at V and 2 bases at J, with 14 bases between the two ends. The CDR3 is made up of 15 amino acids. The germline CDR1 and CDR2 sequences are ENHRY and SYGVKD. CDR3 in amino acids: CAISLTGQTGNTIYF. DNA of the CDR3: TGTGCCATCAGCCTCACTGGACAGACTGGAAACACCATATATTTT.

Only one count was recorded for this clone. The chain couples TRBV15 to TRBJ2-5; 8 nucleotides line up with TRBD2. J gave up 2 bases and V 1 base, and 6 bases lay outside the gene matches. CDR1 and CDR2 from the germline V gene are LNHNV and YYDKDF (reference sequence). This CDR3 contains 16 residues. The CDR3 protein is CATSRGRGATQETQYF. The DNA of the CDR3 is TGTGCCACCAGCAGAGGGCGGGGGGCGACGCAAGAGACCCAGTACTTC.

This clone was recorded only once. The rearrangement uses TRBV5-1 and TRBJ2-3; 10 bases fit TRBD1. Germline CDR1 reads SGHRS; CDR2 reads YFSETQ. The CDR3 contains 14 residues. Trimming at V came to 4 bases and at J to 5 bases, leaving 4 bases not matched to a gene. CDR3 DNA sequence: TGCGCCAGCAGCCCGGGACAGGGGAGAGATACGCAGTATTTT. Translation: CASSPGQGRDTQYF.

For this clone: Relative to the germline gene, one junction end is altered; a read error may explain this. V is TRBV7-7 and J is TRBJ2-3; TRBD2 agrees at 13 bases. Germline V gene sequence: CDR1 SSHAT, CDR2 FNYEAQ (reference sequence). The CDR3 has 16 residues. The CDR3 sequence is CASSPLAGGDTDTQYF. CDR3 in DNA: TGTGCTAGCAGCCCACTAGCGGGGGGGGACACAGATACGCAGTATTTT.

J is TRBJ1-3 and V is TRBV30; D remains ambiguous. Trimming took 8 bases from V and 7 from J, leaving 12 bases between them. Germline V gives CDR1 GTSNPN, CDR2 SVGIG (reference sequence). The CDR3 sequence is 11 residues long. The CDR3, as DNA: TGTGCCGCCAGGAACCTCAACACCATATATTTT. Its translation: CAARNLNTIYF.

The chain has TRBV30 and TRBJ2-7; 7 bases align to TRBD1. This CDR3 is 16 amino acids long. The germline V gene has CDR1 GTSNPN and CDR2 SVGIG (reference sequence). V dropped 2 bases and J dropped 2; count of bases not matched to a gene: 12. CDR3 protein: CAWSQPRQGSTYEQYF. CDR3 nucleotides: TGTGCCTGGAGTCAACCCCGACAGGGCTCCACCTACGAGCAGTACTTC.

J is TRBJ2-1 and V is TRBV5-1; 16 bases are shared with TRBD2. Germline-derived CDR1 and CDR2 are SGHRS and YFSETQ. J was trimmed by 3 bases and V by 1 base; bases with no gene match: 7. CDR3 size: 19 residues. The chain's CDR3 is CASSLYGTSGGAGYNEQFF. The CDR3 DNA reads TGCGCCAGCAGCTTGTATGGGACTAGCGGGGGGGCCGGCTACAATGAGCAGTTCTTC.

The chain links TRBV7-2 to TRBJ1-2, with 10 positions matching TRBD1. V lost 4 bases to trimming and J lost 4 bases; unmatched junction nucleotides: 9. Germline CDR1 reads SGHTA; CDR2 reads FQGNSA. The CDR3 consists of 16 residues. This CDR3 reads CASSSRDRGVSYGYTF. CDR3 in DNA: TGTGCCAGCAGCTCCCGGGACAGGGGAGTGAGCTATGGCTACACCTTC.

CDR3 DNA: TGTGCCAGCAGCCCCCCTCGGCGGGGGAGGGATGAAAAACTGTTTTTT. Encoded protein: CASSPPRRGRDEKLFF. V is TRBV27 and J is TRBJ1-4; D may be TRBD1 (5 bases). The CDR3 is 16 residues long. CDR1 is MNHEY, CDR2 SMNVEV, per germline (reference sequence). The V end was cut by 6 bases, the J end by 6 bases, with 20 bases between. Full variable domain (outside the CDR3, taken from reference TRBV27 and TRBJ1-4): EAQVTQNPRYLITVTGKKLTVTCSQNMNHEYMSWYRQDPGLGLRQIYYSMNVEVTDKGDVPEGYKVSRKEKRNFPLILESPSPNQTSLYFCASSPPRRGRDEKLFFGSGTQLSVL.

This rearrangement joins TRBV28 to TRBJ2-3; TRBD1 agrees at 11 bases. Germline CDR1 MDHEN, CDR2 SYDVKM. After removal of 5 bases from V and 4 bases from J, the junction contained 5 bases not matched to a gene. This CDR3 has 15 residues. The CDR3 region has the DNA TGTGCCAGCAGTCGCCCGGGACAGGGGGCAGATACGCAGTATTTT. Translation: CASSRPGQGADTQYF.

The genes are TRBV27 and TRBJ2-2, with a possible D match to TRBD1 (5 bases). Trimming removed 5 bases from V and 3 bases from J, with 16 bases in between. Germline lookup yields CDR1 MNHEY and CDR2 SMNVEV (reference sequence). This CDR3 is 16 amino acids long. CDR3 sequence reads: CASSQYHSGYTGELFF. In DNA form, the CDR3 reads TGTGCCAGCAGTCAATATCATTCAGGGTACACCGGGGAGCTGTTTTTT.

The CDR3 DNA sequence: TGTGCCAGCAGGCGGACACCGACCGTTGCAACTAATGAAAAACTGTTTTTT. Its protein is CASRRTPTVATNEKLFF. The chain combines TRBV27 with TRBJ1-4; a possible D gene is TRBD1 (5 bases). Germline V gene lookup returns CDR1 MNHEY and CDR2 SMNVEV (reference sequence). CDR3 size: 17 residues. Trimming removed 6 bases at V and 0 bases at J, with 17 bases between.

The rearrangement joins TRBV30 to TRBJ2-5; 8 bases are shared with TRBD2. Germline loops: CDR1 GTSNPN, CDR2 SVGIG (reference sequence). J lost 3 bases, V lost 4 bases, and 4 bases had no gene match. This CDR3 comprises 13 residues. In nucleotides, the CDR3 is TGTGCCTGGACCCCGGGGGGGGAAGAGACCCAGTACTTC. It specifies CAWTPGGEETQYF.

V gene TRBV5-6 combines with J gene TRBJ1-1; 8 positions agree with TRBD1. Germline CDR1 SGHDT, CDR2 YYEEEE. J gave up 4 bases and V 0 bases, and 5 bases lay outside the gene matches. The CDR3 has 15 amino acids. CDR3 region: CASSLGGTGSTEAFF. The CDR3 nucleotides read TGTGCCAGCAGCTTGGGCGGGACAGGTAGCACTGAAGCTTTCTTT.

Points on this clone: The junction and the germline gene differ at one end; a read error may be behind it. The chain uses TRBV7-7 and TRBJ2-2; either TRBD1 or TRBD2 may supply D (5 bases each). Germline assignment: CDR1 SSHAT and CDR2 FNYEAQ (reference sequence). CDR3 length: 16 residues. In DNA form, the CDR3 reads TGTGCTAGCAGCTCGACCGGGACCGTGAACACCGGGGAGCTGTTTTTT. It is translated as CASSSTGTVNTGELFF.

Here the CDR3 DNA reads TGTGCCAGCAGTGCGGACAGGGGGGCCGGGGAGCTGTTTTTT. Amino acids: CASSADRGAGELFF. V is TRBV2 and J is TRBJ2-2; 10 bases align to TRBD1. The V gene's germline CDR1 is SNHLY and CDR2 FYNNEI. This CDR3 is 14 amino acids long. V shed 4 bases and J 6 bases; nucleotides not matched to a gene: 2.